This TCR beta chain was recorded in a study of memory CD4+ T cells and cytomegalovirus serostatus. The sample holds a few counts of this clone. Antigen unknown. Sequencing used immunoSEQ multiplex PCR; TCRdb keeps in-frame clones, though not all of them. The sample records approximately 27,000 clones, about 78% being singletons. Findings and caveats of the study: Median bootstrapped AUC for CMV status was about 0.95 originally, less than 0.92 US-trained.

Single viable CD3+CD4+CD8-CD45RO+ cells were sorted as the memory CD4+ T cells. CMV serostatus came from serum IgG against pp150, pp28, p38, p52. Material: memory CD4+ T cells from blood. This clonotype originated in an adult in good health and CMV-seronegative.

The CDR3 DNA follows: TGTGCCAGCTCACCAGGGGTAATAACCTATGGCTACACCTTC. Translating gives CASSPGVITYGYTF. The V gene is TRBV18, the J gene TRBJ1-2; D unresolved. The CDR3 is 14 residues long. Trimming stripped 2 bases from V and 4 bases from J, with 11 bases between. From germline, CDR1 is KGHSH and CDR2 LQKENI.